The clone carrying this T cell receptor (beta chain) was seen repeatedly, ten times or more. Its antigen is not known. This entry is derived from a study of identical twins. Points from the study as a whole: Insertions ran lower in abundant cord blood beta clonotypes, though not in memory repertoires.

CDR3 size: 16 residues. Germline values: CDR1 LGHNA, CDR2 YSLEER. Losses at the gene ends were 4 bases for V and 5 bases for J; bases not matched to a gene: 6. TCRdb passed the 5' RACE reads through MiXCR, listing each CDR3 protein once. The sample has roughly 490,000 distinct CDR3 sequences; 14% are singletons. These data also formed part of another study, on yellow fever vaccine responses in identical twins.

Sample: CD4+ T cells sorted from blood. The chain uses TRBV4-3 and TRBJ2-1, with 12 positions matching TRBD2. The receptor's source is a woman younger than 35 in good health. For the CDR3, the DNA is TGCGCCAGCAGCCTAACTAGCGGGAGGCAGGACAATGAGCAGTTCTTC. Residues: CASSLTSGRQDNEQFF.